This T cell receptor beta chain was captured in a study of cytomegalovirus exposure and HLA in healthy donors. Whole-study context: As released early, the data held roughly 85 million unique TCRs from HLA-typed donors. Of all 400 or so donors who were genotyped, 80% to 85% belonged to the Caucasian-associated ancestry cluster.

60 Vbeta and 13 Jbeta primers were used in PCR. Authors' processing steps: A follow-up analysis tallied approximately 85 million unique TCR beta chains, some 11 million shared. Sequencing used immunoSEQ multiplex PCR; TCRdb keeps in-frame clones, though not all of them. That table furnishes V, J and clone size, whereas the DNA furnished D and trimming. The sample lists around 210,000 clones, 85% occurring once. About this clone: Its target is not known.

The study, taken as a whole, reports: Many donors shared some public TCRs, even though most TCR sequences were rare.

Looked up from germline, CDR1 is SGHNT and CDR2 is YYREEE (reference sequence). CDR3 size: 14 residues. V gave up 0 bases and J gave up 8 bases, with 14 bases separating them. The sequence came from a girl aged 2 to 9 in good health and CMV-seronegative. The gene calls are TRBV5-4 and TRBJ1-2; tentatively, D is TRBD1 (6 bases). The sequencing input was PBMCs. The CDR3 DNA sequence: TGTGCCAGCAGCTTGGTGGGGCAGGGGCGAGGCTACACCTTC. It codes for CASSLVGQGRGYTF.